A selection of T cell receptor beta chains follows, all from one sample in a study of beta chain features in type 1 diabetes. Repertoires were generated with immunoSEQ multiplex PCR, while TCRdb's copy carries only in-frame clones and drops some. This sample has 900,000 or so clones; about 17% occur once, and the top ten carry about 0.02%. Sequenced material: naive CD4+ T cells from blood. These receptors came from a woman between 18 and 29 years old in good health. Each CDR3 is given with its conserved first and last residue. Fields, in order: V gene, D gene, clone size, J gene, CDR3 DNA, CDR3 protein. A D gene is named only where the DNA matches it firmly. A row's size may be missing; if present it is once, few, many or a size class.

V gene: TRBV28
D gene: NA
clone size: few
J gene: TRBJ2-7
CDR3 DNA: TGTGCCAGTATTGGGGGCTACGAGCAGTACTTC
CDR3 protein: CASIGGYEQYF

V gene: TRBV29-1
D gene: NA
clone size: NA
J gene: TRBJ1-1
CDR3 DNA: TGCAGCGTGATGACAGGTCTGAACACTGAAGCTTTCTTT
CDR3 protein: CSVMTGLNTEAFF

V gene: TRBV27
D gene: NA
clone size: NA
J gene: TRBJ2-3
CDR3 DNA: TGTGCCAGCAGTCCTAGGGCGACGATTGATACGCAGTATTTT
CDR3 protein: CASSPRATIDTQYF

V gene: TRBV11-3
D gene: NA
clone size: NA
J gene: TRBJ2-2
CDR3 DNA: TGTGCCAGCAGCTTGCGGGGGCACACCGGGGAGCTGTTTTTT
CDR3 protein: CASSLRGHTGELFF

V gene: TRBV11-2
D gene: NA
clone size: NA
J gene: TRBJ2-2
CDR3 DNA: TGTGCCAGCCAGAGTGGTGCCGGGGAGCTGTTTTTT
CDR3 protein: CASQSGAGELFF

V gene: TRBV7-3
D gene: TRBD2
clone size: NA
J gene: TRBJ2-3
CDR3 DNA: TGTGCCAGCAGCAAGGGACTAGCGGGAGTAGATACGCAGTATTTT
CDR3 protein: CASSKGLAGVDTQYF

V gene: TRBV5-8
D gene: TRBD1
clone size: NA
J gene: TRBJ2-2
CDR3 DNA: TGTGCCGACAGGGACACCGGGGAGCTGTTTTTT
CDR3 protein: CADRDTGELFF

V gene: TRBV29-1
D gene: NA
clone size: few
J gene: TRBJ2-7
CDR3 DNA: TGCAGCGTGGACAGCTCCTACGAGCAGTACTTC
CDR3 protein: CSVDSSYEQYF

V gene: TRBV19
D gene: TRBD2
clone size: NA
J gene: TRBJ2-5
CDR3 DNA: TGTGCCAGTAGTATAAGGGCGGGAGGTTGGGAGACCCAGTACTTC
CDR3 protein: CASSIRAGGWETQYF

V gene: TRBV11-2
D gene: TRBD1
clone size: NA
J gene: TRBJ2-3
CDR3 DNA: TGTGCCAGCAGCCTGGGACAGGGGCGCACAGATACGCAGTATTTT
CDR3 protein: CASSLGQGRTDTQYF

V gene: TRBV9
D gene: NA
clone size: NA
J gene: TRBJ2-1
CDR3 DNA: TGTGCCAGCAGCGTAGAGCCCAGGCCCCAAGACAATGAGCAGTTCTTC
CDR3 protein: CASSVEPRPQDNEQFF

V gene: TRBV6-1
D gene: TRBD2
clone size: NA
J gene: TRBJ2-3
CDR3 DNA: TGTGCCAGCAGTGTGTCGCTCGGCGGGAGGAAGCAGTATTTT
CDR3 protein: CASSVSLGGRKQYF

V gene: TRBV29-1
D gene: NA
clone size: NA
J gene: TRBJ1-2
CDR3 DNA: TGCAGCGTTCTGGCGGGACAATATAACTATGGCTACACCTTC
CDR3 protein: CSVLAGQYNYGYTF

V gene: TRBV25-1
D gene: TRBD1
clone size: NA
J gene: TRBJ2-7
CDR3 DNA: TGTGCCAGCAGTGCTTTCGGCAGGGGGCTTTCCTACGAGCAGTACTTC
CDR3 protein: CASSAFGRGLSYEQYF

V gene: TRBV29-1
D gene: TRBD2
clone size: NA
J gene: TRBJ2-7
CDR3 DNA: TGCAGCGTTGAAGATCGGGGGGGGTCGTCCTACGAGCAGTACTTC
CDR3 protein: CSVEDRGGSSYEQYF

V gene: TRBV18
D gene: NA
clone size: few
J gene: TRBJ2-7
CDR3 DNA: TGTGCCAGCTCAGACCAGGGTTGGGGTTCCTACGAGCAGTACTTC
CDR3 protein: CASSDQGWGSYEQYF

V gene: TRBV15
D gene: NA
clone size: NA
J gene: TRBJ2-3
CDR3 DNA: TGTGCCACCAGCAGAGGGAACCGAGGGGGCACAGATACGCAGTATTTT
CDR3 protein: CATSRGNRGGTDTQYF

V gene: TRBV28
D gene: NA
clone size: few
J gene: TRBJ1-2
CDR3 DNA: TGTGCCAGCAGTTTAGGGCCCACGGGGGGCGCTGGCTACACCTTC
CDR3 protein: CASSLGPTGGAGYTF

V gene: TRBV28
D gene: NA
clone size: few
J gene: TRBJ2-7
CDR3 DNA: TGTGCCTGGGGGAACAACTACGAGCAGTACTTC
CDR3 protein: CAWGNNYEQYF

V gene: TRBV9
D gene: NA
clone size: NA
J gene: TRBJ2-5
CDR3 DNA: TGTGCCAGCAGCCCCGGGGTAGGGGGGGAGACCCAGTACTTC
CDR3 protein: CASSPGVGGETQYF

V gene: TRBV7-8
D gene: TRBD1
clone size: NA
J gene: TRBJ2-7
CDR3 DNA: TGTGCCAGCAGCTCGAAAAGGACAGGGGGCCCCTACGAGCAGTACTTC
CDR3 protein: CASSSKRTGGPYEQYF

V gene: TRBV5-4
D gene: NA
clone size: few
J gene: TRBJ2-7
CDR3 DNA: TGTGCCAGCAGCTTGGCCGCGGGACAAACCTACGAGCAGTACTTC
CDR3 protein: CASSLAAGQTYEQYF

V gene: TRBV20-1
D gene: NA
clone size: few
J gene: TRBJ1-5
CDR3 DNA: TGCAGTGCTAAAGGCAATCAGCCCCAGCATTTT
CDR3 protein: CSAKGNQPQHF

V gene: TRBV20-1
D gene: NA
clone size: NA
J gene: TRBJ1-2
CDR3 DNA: TGCAGTGCCTTTGATGGCTACACCTTC
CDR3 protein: CSAFDGYTF

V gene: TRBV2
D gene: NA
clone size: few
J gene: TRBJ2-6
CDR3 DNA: TGTGCCAGCAGTGAATCTGGCAGACCTGGGACTTTC
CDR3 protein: CASSESGRPGTF